Listed here are 27 T cell receptor beta chains from one sample, sequenced in a study of human T cells and chemical hapten exposure. Noted time point: pre-sensitization, week 0. As for treatment: therapeutic diphenylcyclopropenone sensitization with weekly scalp DPC. TCRdb re-called the RACE reads through MiXCR, storing one row per CDR3 protein. The table shows 50,000 to 70,000 distinct CDR3 sequences, with more than 8% occurring only once. The source material was whole blood, sampled in connection with sensitization to the hapten diphenylcyclopropenone (DPC). The receptors were gathered from a man aged 40-50 years with alopecia areata. Some clones in this sample may be carry-over from other donors' samples.

In its sample, this clonotype was seen many times. This chain uses TRBV6-5 with TRBJ2-5; 10 bases are shared with TRBD2. V was pared by 5 bases and J by 4 bases, with 4 bases of the junction left unmatched. Germline V gene sequence: CDR1 MNHEY, CDR2 SVGAGI. This CDR3 has 14 residues. The CDR3 DNA reads TGTGCCAGCAGTAGAGCGGGAGGGGGAGAGACCCAGTACTTC. Translating gives CASSRAGGGETQYF.

This clonotype was counted only a few times. CDR3 sequence reads: CASELTLGWEQYF. For the CDR3, the DNA is TGTGCCAGCGAGTTGACTCTCGGATGGGAGCAGTACTTC. The chain combines TRBV28 with TRBJ2-7; D call uncertain. Germline values: CDR1 MDHEN, CDR2 SYDVKM. Trimming shortened V by 8 bases and J by 7 bases, and 18 bases separated the two germline ends. The CDR3 consists of 13 residues.

The V call is TRBV28, the J call TRBJ2-2, with TRBD2 matching over 7 bases. This CDR3 is built from 17 residues. The V segment lost 7 bases and the J segment 0 bases; nucleotides outside the gene matches: 11. Germline CDR1 is MDHEN and CDR2 is SYDVKM. CDR3 sequence reads: CASNRGSLAANTGELFF. CDR3 sequence (DNA): TGTGCCAGCAACCGTGGGAGCCTAGCGGCGAACACCGGGGAGCTGTTTTTT.

This clonotype appeared a few times. The rearrangement uses TRBV6-6 and TRBJ1-1, with D possibly matching TRBD1 (5 bases). Trimming left V 4 bases short and J 4 bases short, with 7 bases between. The CDR3 consists of 12 residues. Germline assignment: CDR1 MNHNY and CDR2 SVGAGI (reference sequence). The CDR3 bases are TGTGCCAGCAGTTGGGGACCCACTGAAGCTTTCTTT. It is translated as CASSWGPTEAFF.

This clonotype was detected a few times. V usage is TRBV7-9 and J usage is TRBJ2-1; 9 bases align to TRBD2. The CDR3 loop spans 14 amino acids. Germline V gene sequence: CDR1 SEHNR, CDR2 FQNEAQ (reference sequence). V lost 8 bases to trimming and J lost 10 bases; unmatched junction nucleotides: 12. CDR3 loop: CASSTSGLVSEQFF. CDR3 nucleotides: TGTGCCAGCTCGACTAGCGGTTTGGTCTCGGAGCAGTTCTTC.

This clonotype was observed a few times. This chain links TRBV3-1 with TRBJ2-7, with D perhaps TRBD1 (6 bases). CDR1 is LGHDT, CDR2 YNNKEL, per germline (reference sequence). CDR3 length: 15 residues. V was clipped by 3 bases and J by 5 bases, with 17 bases between them. CDR3 sequence (DNA): TGTGCCAGCAGCCAGGGACAAATCCCCGGGCACGAGCAGTACTTC. Its translation: CASSQGQIPGHEQYF.

In its sample, this clonotype was seen many times. The chain combines TRBV7-9 with TRBJ2-7; no definite D call. The CDR3 runs 12 residues. V was cut by 8 bases and J by 2 bases, with 10 bases left in between. CDR1 SEHNR and CDR2 FQNEAQ come from the germline V gene (reference sequence). The CDR3 here is CASAWETYEQYF. In DNA, the CDR3 is TGTGCCAGCGCCTGGGAAACCTACGAGCAGTACTTC.

This clonotype has at least ten counts. The rearrangement links TRBV30 to TRBJ2-2, with D hard to call. Between the trimmed V and J ends, which lost 1 base and 0 bases, there was a span of 6 bases. This CDR3 has 14 amino acids. The germline V gene has CDR1 GTSNPN and CDR2 SVGIG (reference sequence). The CDR3 is CAWSGISNTGELFF. For the CDR3, the DNA is TGTGCCTGGAGTGGGATTTCGAACACCGGGGAGCTGTTTTTT.

This clonotype was detected ten times or more. V usage is TRBV5-6 and J usage is TRBJ1-1; D ambiguous. This CDR3 comprises 13 residues. V was pared by 1 base and J by 5 bases, with 9 bases between. Germline CDR1 reads SGHDT; CDR2 reads YYEEEE. The CDR3 coding sequence is TGTGCCAGCAGCTTGAATGGAGGGACTGAAGCTTTCTTT. This sequence encodes CASSLNGGTEAFF.

The sample holds many counts of this clonotype. The rearrangement uses TRBV28 and TRBJ1-3; D is unresolved. Looked up from germline, CDR1 is MDHEN and CDR2 is SYDVKM. This CDR3 is built from 17 residues. With 3 bases removed from V and 2 bases from J, the gap between germline ends came to 17 bases. The CDR3 region has the DNA TGTGCCAGCAGTTTCGTCCCGGTTTGGACGCCTGGAAACACCATATATTTT. Protein sequence: CASSFVPVWTPGNTIYF.

This clonotype was seen many times. J is TRBJ1-6 and V is TRBV27; TRBD1 agrees at 11 bases. The V gene end was trimmed by 2 bases and the J gene end by 3 bases; junction bases not matched to a gene: 3. The CDR3 loop spans 17 amino acids. Germline V CDR1 and CDR2: MNHEY, SMNVEV (reference sequence). DNA of the CDR3: TGTGCCAGCAGTTTAACGGGACAGGGGGTCTATAATTCACCCCTCCACTTT. This translates into CASSLTGQGVYNSPLHF.

This clonotype has a count of ten or more. The chain is built from TRBV3-1 and TRBJ2-3; D remains ambiguous. The CDR3 covers 15 residues. Germline V gene data show CDR1 as LGHDT and CDR2 as YNNKEL (reference sequence). V was clipped by 0 bases and J by 7 bases, with 14 bases between them. The CDR3 sequence is CASSQDSRVRNTQYF. DNA of the CDR3: TGTGCCAGCAGCCAAGATAGCCGGGTCAGGAATACGCAGTATTTT.

Many counts were recorded for this clonotype. This sequence joins TRBV20-1 and TRBJ2-1, with D uncertain. This CDR3 is 13 amino acids long. CDR1 is DFQATT, CDR2 SNEGSKA, per germline (reference sequence). Trimming shortened V by 6 bases and J by 3 bases, and 12 bases separated the two germline ends. The CDR3 loop reads CSAGKPNYNEQFF. CDR3 nucleotides: TGCAGTGCAGGCAAACCCAACTACAATGAGCAGTTCTTC.

The chain joins TRBV3-1 to TRBJ2-7; no clear D gene. CDR3 length: 12 amino acids. V lost 4 bases and J 0 bases, leaving 4 bases between the germline ends. Looked up from germline, CDR1 is LGHDT and CDR2 is YNNKEL (reference sequence). The CDR3 DNA is TGTGCCAGCAGCCGATCCTCCTACGAGCAGTACTTC. As protein: CASSRSSYEQYF.

This clonotype was seen more than once but under ten times. The chain is built from TRBV25-1 and TRBJ2-7; tentatively, D is TRBD1 (6 bases). Trimming shortened V by 3 bases and J by 0 bases, and 12 bases separated the two germline ends. Germline loops: CDR1 MGHDK, CDR2 SYGVNS. CDR3 size: 15 residues. The CDR3 DNA sequence: TGTGCCAGCAGTGAGCGACAGGTAGGCTCCTACGAGCAGTACTTC. Its translation is CASSERQVGSYEQYF.

This clonotype is medium-sized within its sample. J is TRBJ2-1 and V is TRBV28; perhaps D is TRBD1 or TRBD2 (5 bases each). Germline CDR1 is MDHEN and CDR2 is SYDVKM. The CDR3 runs to 14 residues. V was cut by 6 bases and J by 8 bases, with 17 bases left in between. This CDR3 is CASSPLGGVHEQFF. The DNA of the CDR3 is TGTGCCAGCAGCCCCCTTGGGGGAGTCCATGAGCAGTTCTTC.

As concerns this clonotype: Its ends do not fully match the called genes, so a read error is possible. The V call is TRBV28, the J call TRBJ1-2; TRBD1 aligns across 8 bases. The germline CDR1 and CDR2 sequences are MDHEN and SYDVKM. This CDR3 has 14 residues. CDR3 sequence reads: CTSSLRQGAGGYTF. In nucleotides, the CDR3 is TGTACCAGCAGTTTACGGCAGGGGGCCGGTGGCTACACCTTC.

The rearrangement uses TRBV20-1 and TRBJ2-7; D gene uncertain. CDR1 is DFQATT and CDR2 is SNEGSKA in the germline V gene (reference sequence). V dropped 3 bases and J dropped 5 bases, with 17 bases sitting between them. The CDR3 length is 14 residues. CDR3 sequence (DNA): TGCAGTGCTAGCTTCGTCGGCTCAGTCGACGAGCAGTACTTC. The encoded protein is CSASFVGSVDEQYF.

V and J are TRBV9 and TRBJ2-7; D is tentatively TRBD1 or TRBD2 (7 bases each). The CDR3 has 14 residues. Germline CDR1 is SGDLS and CDR2 is YYNGEE. V lost 4 bases and J 0 bases, leaving 11 bases between the germline ends. CDR3 bases: TGTGCCAGCAGCCAGGGGGGGAGCTCCTACGAGCAGTACTTC. It is translated as CASSQGGSSYEQYF.

The rearrangement links TRBV3-1 to TRBJ2-4; weak D call: TRBD1 (6 bases). The CDR3 has 16 residues. Trimming took 4 bases from V and 0 from J, leaving 13 bases between them. Germline V gene sequence: CDR1 LGHDT, CDR2 YNNKEL (reference sequence). The CDR3 reads CASSRGHRAAKNIQYF. The CDR3 DNA sequence: TGTGCCAGCAGCCGGGGACACCGAGCAGCCAAAAACATTCAGTACTTC.

The sample holds a few counts of this clonotype. V is TRBV28 and J is TRBJ1-2; D gene ambiguous. The germline V gene encodes CDR1 MDHEN and CDR2 SYDVKM. There are 12 residues in the CDR3. Trimming pared 3 bases from V and 8 bases from J, leaving 10 bases between. DNA for the CDR3: TGTGCCAGCAGTTTGGCACTTATGGGCTACACCTTC. This codes for CASSLALMGYTF.

The chain employs TRBV19 and TRBJ1-2; 12 nucleotides line up with TRBD1. Germline CDR1 LNHDA, CDR2 SQIVND (reference sequence). The CDR3 has 15 residues. Trimming cost V 5 bases and J 8 bases; bases outside gene matches: 9. Here the CDR3 reads CASSFSGTGGEGYTF. The CDR3 coding sequence is TGTGCCAGTAGTTTCTCCGGGACAGGGGGCGAGGGCTACACCTTC. Filled out from reference TRBV19 and TRBJ1-2, the complete variable domain reads DGGITQSPKYLFRKEGQNVTLSCEQNLNHDAMYWYRQDPGQGLRLIYYSQIVNDFQKGDIAEGYSVSREKKESFPLTVTSAQKNPTAFYLCASSFSGTGGEGYTFGSGTRLTVV.

Worth noting for this clonotype: Given a much more abundant clone one base away, this may be a read error. The gene calls are TRBV27 and TRBJ2-2; 7 bases line up with TRBD2. In germline, CDR1 is MNHEY, CDR2 SMNVEV (reference sequence). V gave up 4 bases and J gave up 5 bases; unmatched junction bases: 7. The CDR3 runs to 15 residues. DNA of the CDR3: TGTGCCAGCAGTTCCAACTCAGCGGGAACCGGGGAGCTGTTTTTT. Amino acid sequence: CASSSNSAGTGELFF.

This clonotype was seen more than once but under ten times. This chain uses TRBV20-1 with TRBJ1-2, with no clear D. Trimming pared 4 bases from V and 6 bases from J, leaving 21 bases between. This CDR3 comprises 15 residues. CDR1 is DFQATT and CDR2 is SNEGSKA in the germline V gene (reference sequence). The CDR3 region is CSANLNNLGFNGYTF. CDR3 in DNA: TGCAGTGCTAACCTCAATAATTTGGGGTTCAATGGCTACACCTTC.

V usage is TRBV21-1 and J usage is TRBJ1-3. TRBV21-1 is marked as a pseudogene. There are 17 residues in the CDR3. This CDR3 is CASSKTNIPSSGNTIYF. CDR3 DNA sequence: TGTGCCAGCAGCAAAACGAACATCCCGAGCTCTGGAAACACCATATATTTT.

The chain couples TRBV6-2 or TRBV6-3 to TRBJ2-3, with D tentatively TRBD1 (6 bases). The CDR3 spans 11 residues. The germline CDR1 and CDR2 sequences are MNHEY and SVGEGT. V shed 10 bases and J shed 6 bases, with 11 bases lying between them. The CDR3 nucleotides are TGTGCCACGGCTAGGGGGGATACGCAGTATTTT. Translated: CATARGDTQYF.

This clonotype has just a few counts. The gene calls are TRBV24-1 and TRBJ2-1, with D maybe TRBD1 (5 bases). CDR3 length: 18 residues. Germline V gene lookup returns CDR1 KGHDR and CDR2 SFDVKD. V was pared by 5 bases and J by 4 bases, with 23 bases between. CDR3 amino acids: CATSATDWQGRSYNEQFF. CDR3 DNA: TGTGCCACCAGTGCGACTGACTGGCAGGGTCGCTCTTACAATGAGCAGTTCTTC.